This T cell receptor beta chain was retrieved from a study of shared clonotypes between healthy human individuals. Germline V CDR1 and CDR2: SGHTA, FQGNSA. V was pared by 7 bases and J by 7 bases, with 11 bases of the junction left unmatched. The CDR3 loop spans 15 amino acids. The protocol was immunoSEQ multiplex PCR, while the TCRdb copy is restricted to in-frame clones and leaves out a portion. The table shows 2.3 million or so clones, with more than 85% occurring only once. Sequenced: naive CD4+ T cells from PBMCs. Subset meaning: CD45RA+ positively selected. The chain has TRBV7-2 and TRBJ2-7; 12 bases line up with TRBD2. This receptor was obtained from a man between 18 and 35 years old in good health. Some clones in this sample may be carry-over from other donors' samples. CDR3 sequence reads: CASIPTSGSYSEQYF. The CDR3 DNA reads as TGTGCCAGCATCCCGACTAGCGGGAGTTATTCTGAGCAGTACTTC.